These 2 T cell receptor beta chains were sequenced from one sample in a study of T cell repertoires in cytomegalovirus infection. TCRdb processed the reads anew with MiXCR; each CDR3 protein has one entry. The table includes 680,000 or so distinct CDR3 sequences, about 40% detected once. The sample was PBMCs. The receptors were gathered from a human donor in good health (CMV status not recorded). Some clones in this sample may be carry-over from other donors' samples.

The chain combines TRBV2 with TRBJ2-1; D uncertain. The CDR3 runs to 13 residues. Germline V gene sequence: CDR1 SNHLY, CDR2 FYNNEI. Trimming stripped 7 bases from V and 1 base from J, with 8 bases between. Here the CDR3 DNA reads TGTGCCAGCAAGCAGGTGTCCTACAATGAGCAGTTCTTC. It translates to CASKQVSYNEQFF.

This clonotype occurred a few times. CDR3 DNA: TGTGCCAGCAGTGATCAAATTGGAGGCTACACCTTC. This sequence encodes CASSDQIGGYTF. This chain links TRBV28 with TRBJ1-2; D ambiguous. The V end lost 5 bases, the J end lost 8 bases, and 12 bases lay between the germline ends. Germline CDR1 reads MDHEN; CDR2 reads SYDVKM. This CDR3 has 12 residues.